Included here is one TCR beta chain sequence, with context. The treatment here: 19 received Ad26.COV2.S at low or high dose, single or two shots; roughly 5 received placebo; per-sample allocation not given. The investigators took samples on day 63 after the first vaccine or placebo injection. The protocol was immunoSEQ multiplex PCR, while the TCRdb copy is restricted to in-frame clones and leaves out a portion. The table lists 410,000 or so clones, about nine tenths of them singletons. With 3 bases clipped from V and 0 bases from J, the junction kept 3 bases outside the gene matches. The CDR3 is 16 amino acids. Germline V gives CDR1 SGHKS, CDR2 YYEKEE (reference sequence). The data belong to a study of Ad26.COV2.S vaccination and SARS-CoV-2 variants.

The TCR comes from a person between 18 and 59 years old who received the Ad26.COV2.S COVID-19 vaccine or a placebo. The V and J genes are TRBV5-5 and TRBJ2-2; TRBD2 agrees at 9 bases. The sequenced sample was peripheral blood, obtained in a trial of Ad26.COV2.S vaccine versus placebo. CDR3 loop: CASSSLAGTNTGELFF. The CDR3 nucleotides are TGTGCCAGCAGCTCGCTAGCGGGAACGAACACCGGGGAGCTGTTTTTT.